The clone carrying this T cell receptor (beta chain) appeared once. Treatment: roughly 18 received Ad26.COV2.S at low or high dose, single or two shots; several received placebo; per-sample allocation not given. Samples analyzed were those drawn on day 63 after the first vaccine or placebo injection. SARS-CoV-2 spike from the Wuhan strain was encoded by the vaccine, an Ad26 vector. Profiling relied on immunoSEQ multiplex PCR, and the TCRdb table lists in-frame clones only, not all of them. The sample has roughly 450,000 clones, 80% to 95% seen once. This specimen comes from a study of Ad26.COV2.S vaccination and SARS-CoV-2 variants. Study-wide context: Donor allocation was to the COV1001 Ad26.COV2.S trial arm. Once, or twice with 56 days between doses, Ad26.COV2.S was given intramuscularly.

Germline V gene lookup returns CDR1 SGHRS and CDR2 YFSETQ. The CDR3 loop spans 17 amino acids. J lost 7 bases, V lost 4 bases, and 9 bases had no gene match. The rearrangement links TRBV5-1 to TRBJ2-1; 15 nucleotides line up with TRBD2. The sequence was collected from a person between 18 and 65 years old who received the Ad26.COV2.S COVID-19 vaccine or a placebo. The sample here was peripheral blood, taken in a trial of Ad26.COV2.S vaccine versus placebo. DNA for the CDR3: TGCGCCAGCAGCCCTGGACTAGCGGGAGGGCCTTGGAATGAGCAGTTCTTC. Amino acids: CASSPGLAGGPWNEQFF.